Shown below are 25 T cell receptor beta chains from a single sample sequenced in a study of blood T cell repertoires in COVID-19. Method: immunoSEQ multiplex PCR; TCRdb's copy keeps in-frame clones and lacks some. Found here are 210,000 or so clones, around 80% of them singletons; the top ten hold roughly 12%. Sequencing input: peripheral blood. The receptors stem from a man over 45 who had recovered from COVID-19.

This clone was counted between two and nine times. The rearrangement joins TRBV20-1 to TRBJ1-5, with 9 bases aligning to TRBD1. The CDR3 covers 12 residues. V was pared by 3 bases and J by 9 bases, with 3 bases of the junction left unmatched. Looked up from germline, CDR1 is DFQATT and CDR2 is SNEGSKA (reference sequence). The CDR3 bases are TGCAGTGCTAGTGGACAGGGGCGGCCCCAGCATTTT. It yields the protein CSASGQGRPQHF.

This clone appeared a single time. The rearrangement links TRBV30 to TRBJ2-7; 8 positions match TRBD2. Losses at the gene ends were 2 bases for V and 2 bases for J; bases not matched to a gene: 8. The V gene's germline CDR1 is GTSNPN and CDR2 SVGIG (reference sequence). The CDR3 covers 15 residues. CDR3 coding DNA: TGTGCCTGGAGTCGGGGGGGGTTTATCCCCTACGAGCAGTACTTC. Amino acids: CAWSRGGFIPYEQYF.

V gene TRBV6-5 combines with J gene TRBJ2-1, with 13 bases that match TRBD2. This CDR3 has 15 amino acids. The ends lost 5 bases at V and 10 bases at J; junction bases unmatched: 8. Germline-derived CDR1 and CDR2 are MNHEY and SVGAGI. The CDR3 sequence: CASSLTGTSGKEQFF. The CDR3 DNA sequence: TGTGCCAGCAGTCTGACCGGGACTAGCGGGAAGGAGCAGTTCTTC.

The rearrangement joins TRBV7-2 to TRBJ2-2; 12 bases agree with TRBD2. Germline V gene lookup returns CDR1 SGHTA and CDR2 FQGNSA. This CDR3 is built from 18 residues. V shed 3 bases, J shed 4 bases, and the junction held 9 bases outside the gene matches. CDR3 DNA: TGTGCCAGCAGCTTGACTAGCGGGAGATCCGGGGGCACCGGGGAGCTGTTTTTT. This sequence encodes CASSLTSGRSGGTGELFF.

The chain combines TRBV5-4 with TRBJ1-1; D gene unclear. Germline V CDR1 and CDR2: SGHNT, YYREEE (reference sequence). The CDR3 has 12 residues. The ends were cut back, 3 bases at V and 12 bases at J, with 15 bases in the middle. The CDR3 loop reads CASSSGFSEPFF. The CDR3 DNA sequence: TGTGCCAGCAGCTCAGGTTTTTCCGAGCCTTTCTTT.

V is TRBV19 and J is TRBJ2-1; D is undetermined. V was clipped by 5 bases and J by 1 base, with 15 bases between them. The CDR3 extends over 16 amino acids. Germline CDR1 reads LNHDA; CDR2 reads SQIVND (reference sequence). The CDR3 coding sequence is TGTGCCAGTAGTGTCACTCCGGTTTTTTCCTACAATGAGCAGTTCTTC. Encoded protein: CASSVTPVFSYNEQFF.

This clone was seen once. The V gene is TRBV25-1, the J gene TRBJ1-1, with D tentatively TRBD1 (5 bases). The CDR3 contains 13 residues. Per germline, CDR1 MGHDK and CDR2 SYGVNS. Trimming shortened V by 4 bases and J by 1 base, and 7 bases separated the two germline ends. The CDR3 DNA reads as TGTGCCAGCAGTGCGGGGGGGAACACTGAAGCTTTCTTT. Translating it yields CASSAGGNTEAFF.

Worth noting for this clone: The sample carries other DNA sequences with the same CDR3. This sequence joins TRBV18 and TRBJ2-7, with 10 positions matching TRBD2. With 3 bases clipped from V and 2 bases from J, the junction kept 1 base outside the gene matches. From germline, CDR1 is KGHSH and CDR2 LQKENI. There are 14 residues in the CDR3. The CDR3 spells CASSPSGRTYEQYF. The CDR3 coding sequence is TGTGCCAGCTCACCTAGCGGGAGGACCTACGAGCAGTACTTC.

This chain links TRBV12-5 with TRBJ2-1; 13 nucleotides align to TRBD2. There are 18 residues in the CDR3. V dropped 1 base and J dropped 6; count of bases not matched to a gene: 9. From germline, CDR1 is LGHNT and CDR2 FRNRAP. The DNA of the CDR3 is TGTGCTAGTGGTTTGGCACTAGCGGGAGGGCCTCTCCCCAATGAGCAGTTCTTC. It specifies CASGLALAGGPLPNEQFF.

The CDR3 is CASSQDYPAGETQYF. Written as DNA, the CDR3 is TGCGCCAGCAGCCAAGATTACCCAGCGGGAGAGACCCAGTACTTC. J is TRBJ2-5 and V is TRBV4-3, with a tentative D call TRBD2 (6 bases). Germline-derived CDR1 and CDR2 are LGHNA and YSLEER. The V end lost 0 bases, the J end lost 4 bases, and 12 bases lay between the germline ends. There are 15 residues in the CDR3.

By sample fraction, this clone is medium-sized. The CDR3 DNA follows: TGTGCCAGCAGGACCGGGGACAGTCTTCTTAGAGATACGCAGTATTTT. This sequence encodes CASRTGDSLLRDTQYF. The chain links TRBV28 to TRBJ2-3; 7 bases are shared with TRBD1. The trim removed 6 bases at V and 5 bases at J, leaving 14 bases unmatched. The CDR3 contains 16 residues. Germline V gives CDR1 MDHEN, CDR2 SYDVKM.

This clone occurred a few times. This rearrangement joins TRBV3-1 (or the pseudogene TRBV3-2) to TRBJ1-1; 7 nucleotides match TRBD1. Germline CDR1 reads LGHDT; CDR2 reads YNNKEL (reference sequence). The junction had 3 bases not matched to a gene; V was cut back by 3 bases and J by 8 bases. The CDR3 runs to 12 residues. CDR3 nucleotide sequence: TGTGCCAGCAGCCACATGACAGGGGAAGCTTTCTTT. Its translation is CASSHMTGEAFF.

The CDR3, as DNA: TGCAGCGTTCGCGATTTCTATGGCTACACCTTC. Its protein is CSVRDFYGYTF. This chain joins TRBV29-1 and TRBJ1-2; D gene unclear. Trimming cost V 5 bases and J 4 bases, with 8 bases left between them. This CDR3 region has 11 residues. Per germline, CDR1 SQVTM and CDR2 ANQGSEA.

CDR3 amino acids: CAISENPSTQYF. The CDR3 DNA reads as TGTGCCATCAGTGAGAATCCCTCTACGCAGTATTTT. The rearrangement joins TRBV10-3 to TRBJ2-3; D is unresolved. This CDR3 contains 12 residues. CDR1 is ENHRY, CDR2 SYGVKD, per germline. Trimming stripped 2 bases from V and 8 bases from J, with 8 bases between.

CDR3 in amino acids: CASSQEVAGWNEQYF. The CDR3 DNA reads TGCGCCAGCAGCCAAGAGGTCGCAGGGTGGAACGAGCAGTACTTC. V is TRBV4-3 and J is TRBJ2-7; D is perhaps TRBD1 (5 bases). V was pared by 0 bases and J by 5 bases, with 14 bases between. The germline V gene encodes CDR1 LGHNA and CDR2 YSLEER. The CDR3 extends over 15 amino acids.

This chain joins TRBV15 and TRBJ2-7; D call uncertain. The ends were cut back, 1 base at V and 0 bases at J, with 7 bases in the middle. Looked up from germline, CDR1 is LNHNV and CDR2 is YYDKDF (reference sequence). The CDR3 extends over 14 amino acids. In DNA, the CDR3 is TGTGCCACCAGCAGAGGCGGCTACTCCTACGAGCAGTACTTC. Protein sequence: CATSRGGYSYEQYF.

This sequence joins TRBV3-1 (or the pseudogene TRBV3-2) and TRBJ2-7; D might be TRBD1 (6 bases). Germline-derived CDR1 and CDR2 are LGHDT and YNNKEL (reference sequence). V lost 3 bases to trimming and J lost 3 bases, with 15 bases between them. This CDR3 has 15 amino acids. Here the CDR3 reads CASSQAGTRFYEQYF. The CDR3 nucleotides read TGTGCCAGCAGCCAGGCCGGGACAAGATTCTACGAGCAGTACTTC.

The chain has TRBV28 and TRBJ1-1; tentatively, D is TRBD1 (5 bases). The CDR3 has 12 residues. V lost 2 bases, J lost 9 bases, and 10 bases lay in between. Germline V CDR1 and CDR2: MDHEN, SYDVKM. The CDR3 DNA is TGTGCCAGCAGTTTACGGACATTTCAAGCTTTCTTT. This translates into CASSLRTFQAFF. Looking up the rest from reference TRBV28 and TRBJ1-1 gives the full variable domain: DVKVTQSSRYLVKRTGEKVFLECVQDMDHENMFWYRQDPGLGLRLIYFSYDVKMKEKGDIPEGYSVSREKKERFSLILESASTNQTSMYLCASSLRTFQAFFGQGTRLTVV.

The chain recombines TRBV3-1 (or the pseudogene TRBV3-2) with TRBJ2-4, with D unresolved. Trimming removed 0 bases from V and 3 bases from J, with 6 bases in between. This CDR3 spans 14 amino acids. Germline loops: CDR1 LGHDT, CDR2 YNNKEL (reference sequence). CDR3: CASSQDTFKNIQYF. CDR3 DNA: TGTGCCAGCAGCCAAGACACATTCAAAAACATTCAGTACTTC.

The chain carries TRBV7-2 and TRBJ1-5, with unresolved D. CDR3 length equals 16 residues. Germline CDR1 is SGHTA and CDR2 is FQGNSA. V shed 1 base and J shed 1 base, with 11 bases lying between them. The CDR3 coding sequence is TGTGCCAGCAGCTTAGTCTTTTGGGAGAGCAATCAGCCCCAGCATTTT. Translation gives CASSLVFWESNQPQHF.

The chain employs TRBV5-1 and TRBJ2-1; 14 bases are a match to TRBD2. After removal of 4 bases from V and 4 bases from J, the junction contained 13 bases not matched to a gene. The CDR3 has 19 residues. The germline V gene has CDR1 SGHRS and CDR2 YFSETQ. The CDR3 protein is CASSPTGTSGSRGYNEQFF. In DNA, the CDR3 is TGCGCCAGCAGCCCTACCGGGACTAGCGGGAGTAGGGGGTACAATGAGCAGTTCTTC.

This clone was observed a handful of times. The chain combines TRBV7-8 with TRBJ2-1; 7 nucleotides match TRBD2. Germline V gene data show CDR1 as SGHVS and CDR2 as FQNEAQ. V shed 5 bases and J 1 base; nucleotides not matched to a gene: 5. The CDR3 is 15 amino acids. The CDR3 here is CASSPTSVSYNEQFF. The CDR3 DNA reads TGTGCCAGCAGCCCCACTAGCGTGTCCTACAATGAGCAGTTCTTC.

J is TRBJ2-7 and V is TRBV28; D ambiguous. Germline-derived CDR1 and CDR2 are MDHEN and SYDVKM. V gave up 7 bases and J gave up 2 bases, with 12 bases separating them. This CDR3 is 13 amino acids long. This chain's CDR3 is CASISTVTYEQYF. The CDR3 coding sequence is TGTGCCAGCATCTCGACTGTAACCTACGAGCAGTACTTC.

This rearrangement joins TRBV10-3 to TRBJ1-5; 8 bases align to TRBD1. V was pared by 0 bases and J by 6 bases, with 4 bases of the junction left unmatched. Per germline, CDR1 ENHRY and CDR2 SYGVKD. This CDR3 region has 15 residues. DNA of the CDR3: TGTGCCATCAGTGAGTCGCAGGGGGCGAGTCAGCCCCAGCATTTT. This encodes CAISESQGASQPQHF.

In regard to this clone: The same CDR3 also results from other DNA sequences found in this sample. This chain joins TRBV20-1 and TRBJ2-7; the match to TRBD2 covers 9 bases. CDR1 and CDR2 from the germline V gene are DFQATT and SNEGSKA (reference sequence). The CDR3 totals 13 residues. Trimming cost V 3 bases and J 2 bases; bases outside gene matches: 2. Here the CDR3 DNA reads TGCAGTGCTAGTAGCGGGAGCACCTACGAGCAGTACTTC. Translation gives CSASSGSTYEQYF.